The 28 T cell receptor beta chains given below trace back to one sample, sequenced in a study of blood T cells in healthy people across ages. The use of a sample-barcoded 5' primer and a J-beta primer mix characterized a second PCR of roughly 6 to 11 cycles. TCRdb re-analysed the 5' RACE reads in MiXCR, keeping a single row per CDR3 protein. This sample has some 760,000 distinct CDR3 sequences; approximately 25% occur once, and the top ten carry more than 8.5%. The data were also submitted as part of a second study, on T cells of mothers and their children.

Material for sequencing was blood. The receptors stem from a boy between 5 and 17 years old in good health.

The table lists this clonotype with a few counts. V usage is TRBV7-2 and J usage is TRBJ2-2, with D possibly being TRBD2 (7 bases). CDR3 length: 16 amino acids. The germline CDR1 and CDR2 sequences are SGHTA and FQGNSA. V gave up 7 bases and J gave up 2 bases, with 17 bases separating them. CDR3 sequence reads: CASTYRGGVNTGELFF. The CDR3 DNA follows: TGTGCCAGCACCTACCGAGGGGGGGTCAACACCGGGGAGCTGTTTTTT.

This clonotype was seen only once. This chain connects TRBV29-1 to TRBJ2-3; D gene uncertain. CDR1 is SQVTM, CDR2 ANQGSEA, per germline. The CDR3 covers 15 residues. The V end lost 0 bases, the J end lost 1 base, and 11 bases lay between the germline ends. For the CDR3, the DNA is TGCAGCGTTGAAGATAGTCTTTTTGGCACAGATACGCAGTATTTT. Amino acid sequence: CSVEDSLFGTDTQYF.

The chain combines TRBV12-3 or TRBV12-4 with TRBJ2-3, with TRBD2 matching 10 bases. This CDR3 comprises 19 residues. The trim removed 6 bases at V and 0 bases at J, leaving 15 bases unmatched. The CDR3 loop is CASSSSLAGDDSSTDTQYF. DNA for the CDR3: TGTGCCAGCAGCTCCTCTCTAGCGGGAGACGACTCTAGCACAGATACGCAGTATTTT.

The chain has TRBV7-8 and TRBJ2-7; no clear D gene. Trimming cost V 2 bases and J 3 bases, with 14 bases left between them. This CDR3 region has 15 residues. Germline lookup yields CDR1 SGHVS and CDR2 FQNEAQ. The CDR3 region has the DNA TGTGCCAGCAGCTTAACGAGGAACCCCGACTACGAGCAGTACTTC. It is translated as CASSLTRNPDYEQYF.

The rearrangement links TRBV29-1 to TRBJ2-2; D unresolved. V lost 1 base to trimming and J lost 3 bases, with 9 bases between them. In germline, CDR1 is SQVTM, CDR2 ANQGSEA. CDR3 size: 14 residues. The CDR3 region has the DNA TGCAGCGTTGAAGGCAGATCTCACACCGGGGAGCTGTTTTTT. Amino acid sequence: CSVEGRSHTGELFF.

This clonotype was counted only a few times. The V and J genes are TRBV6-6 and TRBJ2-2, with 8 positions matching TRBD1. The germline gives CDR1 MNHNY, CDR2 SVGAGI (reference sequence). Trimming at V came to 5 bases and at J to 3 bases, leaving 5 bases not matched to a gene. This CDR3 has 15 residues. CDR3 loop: CASSIGQGDTGELFF. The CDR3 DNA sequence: TGTGCCAGCAGTATCGGACAGGGTGACACCGGGGAGCTGTTTTTT.

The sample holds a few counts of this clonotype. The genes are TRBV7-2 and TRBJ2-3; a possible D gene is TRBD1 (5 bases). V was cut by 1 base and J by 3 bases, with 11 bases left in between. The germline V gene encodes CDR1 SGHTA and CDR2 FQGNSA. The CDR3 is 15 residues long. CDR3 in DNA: TGTGCCAGCAGCTTAGATGGGGCGATAACAGATACGCAGTATTTT. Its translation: CASSLDGAITDTQYF.

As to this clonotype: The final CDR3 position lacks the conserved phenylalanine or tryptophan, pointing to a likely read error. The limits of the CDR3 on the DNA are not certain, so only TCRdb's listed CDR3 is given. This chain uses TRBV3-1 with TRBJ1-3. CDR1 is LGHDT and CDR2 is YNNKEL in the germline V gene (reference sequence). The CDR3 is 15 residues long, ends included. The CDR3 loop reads CASSRVQSSGNTIHL.

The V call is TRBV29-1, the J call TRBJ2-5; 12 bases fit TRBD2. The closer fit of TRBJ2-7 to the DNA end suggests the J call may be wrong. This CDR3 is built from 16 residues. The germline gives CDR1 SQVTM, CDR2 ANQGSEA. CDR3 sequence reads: CSVELTSGSSSYEQYF. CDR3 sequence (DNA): TGCAGCGTTGAACTGACTAGCGGGAGTAGTAGTTACGAGCAGTACTTC.

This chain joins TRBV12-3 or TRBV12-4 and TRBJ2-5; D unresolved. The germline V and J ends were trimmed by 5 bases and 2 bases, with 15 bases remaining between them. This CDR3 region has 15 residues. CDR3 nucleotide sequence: TGTGCCAGCAGTCCCGGACCCCGCGGACAAGAGACCCAGTACTTC. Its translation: CASSPGPRGQETQYF.

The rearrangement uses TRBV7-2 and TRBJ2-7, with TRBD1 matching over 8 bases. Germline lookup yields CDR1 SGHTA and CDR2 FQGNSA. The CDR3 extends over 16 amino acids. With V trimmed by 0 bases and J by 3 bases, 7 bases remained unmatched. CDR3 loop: CASSLAQGADFYEQYF. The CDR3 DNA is TGTGCCAGCAGCTTAGCGCAGGGGGCAGATTTCTACGAGCAGTACTTC.

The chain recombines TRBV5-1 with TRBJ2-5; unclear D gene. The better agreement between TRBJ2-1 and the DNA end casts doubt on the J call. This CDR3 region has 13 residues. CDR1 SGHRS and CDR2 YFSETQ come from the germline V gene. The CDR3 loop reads CASSLLQKNEQFF. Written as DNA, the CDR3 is TGCGCCAGCAGCCTTCTTCAAAAAAATGAGCAGTTCTTC.

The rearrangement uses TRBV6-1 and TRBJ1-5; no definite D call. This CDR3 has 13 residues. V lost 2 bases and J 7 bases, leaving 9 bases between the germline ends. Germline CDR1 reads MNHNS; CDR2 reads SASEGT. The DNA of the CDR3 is TGTGCCAGCAGTGAAAGTCTGAGCCAGCCCCAGCATTTT. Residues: CASSESLSQPQHF.

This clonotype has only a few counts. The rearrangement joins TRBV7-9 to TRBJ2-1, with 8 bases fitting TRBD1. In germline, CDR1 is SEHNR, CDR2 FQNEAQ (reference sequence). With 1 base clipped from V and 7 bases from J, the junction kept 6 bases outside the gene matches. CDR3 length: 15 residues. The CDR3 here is CASSLGQGALNEQFF. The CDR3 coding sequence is TGTGCCAGCAGCTTAGGCCAGGGGGCGTTAAATGAGCAGTTCTTC.

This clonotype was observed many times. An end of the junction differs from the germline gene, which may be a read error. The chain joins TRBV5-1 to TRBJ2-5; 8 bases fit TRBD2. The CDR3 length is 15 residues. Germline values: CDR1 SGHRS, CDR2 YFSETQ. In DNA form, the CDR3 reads TGTGCCAGCAGTCTCGGGGGGGGTCTACAAGAGACCCAGTACTTC. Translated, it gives CASSLGGGLQETQYF. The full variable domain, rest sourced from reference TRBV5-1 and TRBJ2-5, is KAGVTQTPRYLIKTRGQQVTLSCSPISGHRSVSWYQQTPGQGLQFLFEYFSETQRNKGNFPGRFSGRQFSNSRSEMNVSTLELGDSALYLCASSLGGGLQETQYFGPGTRLLVL.

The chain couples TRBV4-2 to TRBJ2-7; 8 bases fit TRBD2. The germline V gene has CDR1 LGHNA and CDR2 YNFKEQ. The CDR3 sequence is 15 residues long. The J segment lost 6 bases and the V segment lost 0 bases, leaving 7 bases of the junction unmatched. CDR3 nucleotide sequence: TGTGCCAGCAGCCAAGATCGGGGGACTAGTTTCGAGCAGTACTTC. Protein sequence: CASSQDRGTSFEQYF.

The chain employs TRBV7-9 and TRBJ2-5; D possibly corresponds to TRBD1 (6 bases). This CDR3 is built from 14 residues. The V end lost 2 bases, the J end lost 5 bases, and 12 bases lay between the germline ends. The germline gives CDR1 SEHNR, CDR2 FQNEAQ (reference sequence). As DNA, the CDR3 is TGTGCCAGCAGCTTACCCACGAGGGGGGAGACCCAGTACTTC. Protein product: CASSLPTRGETQYF.

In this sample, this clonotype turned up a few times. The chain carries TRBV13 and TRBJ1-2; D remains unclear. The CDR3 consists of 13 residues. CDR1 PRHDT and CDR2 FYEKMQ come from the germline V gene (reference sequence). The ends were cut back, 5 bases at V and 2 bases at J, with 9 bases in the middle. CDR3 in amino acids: CASSSNRNYGYTF. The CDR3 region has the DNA TGTGCCAGCAGCAGTAACAGAAACTATGGCTACACCTTC.

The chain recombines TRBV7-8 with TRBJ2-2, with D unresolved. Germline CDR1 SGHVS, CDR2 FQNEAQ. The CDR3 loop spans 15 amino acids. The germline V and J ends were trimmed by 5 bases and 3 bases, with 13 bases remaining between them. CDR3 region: CASSASRPYTGELFF. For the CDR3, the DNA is TGTGCCAGCAGCGCAAGCCGCCCATACACCGGGGAGCTGTTTTTT.

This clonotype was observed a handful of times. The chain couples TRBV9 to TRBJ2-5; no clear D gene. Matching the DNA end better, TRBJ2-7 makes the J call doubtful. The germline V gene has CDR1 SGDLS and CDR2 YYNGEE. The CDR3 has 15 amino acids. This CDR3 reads CASSVGPVGESEQYF. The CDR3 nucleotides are TGTGCCAGCAGCGTAGGTCCAGTTGGAGAGAGCGAGCAGTACTTC.

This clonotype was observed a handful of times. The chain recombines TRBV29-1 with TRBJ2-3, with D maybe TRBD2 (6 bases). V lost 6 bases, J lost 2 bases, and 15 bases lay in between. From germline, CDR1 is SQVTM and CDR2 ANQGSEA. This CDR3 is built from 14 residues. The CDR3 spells CSVLGLPNTDTQYF. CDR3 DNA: TGCAGCGTACTGGGACTTCCAAACACAGATACGCAGTATTTT.

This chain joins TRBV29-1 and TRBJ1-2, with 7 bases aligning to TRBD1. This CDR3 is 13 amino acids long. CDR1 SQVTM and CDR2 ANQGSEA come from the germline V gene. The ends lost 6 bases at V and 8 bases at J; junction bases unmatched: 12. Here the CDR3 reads CSVSTGSTGGYTF. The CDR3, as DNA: TGCAGCGTATCGACAGGGTCCACGGGCGGCTACACCTTC. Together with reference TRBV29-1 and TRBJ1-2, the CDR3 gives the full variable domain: SAVISQKPSRDICQRGTSLTIQCQVDSQVTMMFWYRQQPGQSLTLIATANQGSEATYESGFVIDKFPISRPNLTFSTLTVSNMSPEDSSIYLCSVSTGSTGGYTFGSGTRLTVV.

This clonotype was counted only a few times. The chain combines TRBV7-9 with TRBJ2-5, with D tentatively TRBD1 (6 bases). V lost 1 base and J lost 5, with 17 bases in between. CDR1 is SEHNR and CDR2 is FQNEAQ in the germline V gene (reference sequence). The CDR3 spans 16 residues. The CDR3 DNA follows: TGTGCCAGCAGCTTAGTGTCGCAGGGGAGAAGGGAGACCCAGTACTTC. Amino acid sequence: CASSLVSQGRRETQYF.

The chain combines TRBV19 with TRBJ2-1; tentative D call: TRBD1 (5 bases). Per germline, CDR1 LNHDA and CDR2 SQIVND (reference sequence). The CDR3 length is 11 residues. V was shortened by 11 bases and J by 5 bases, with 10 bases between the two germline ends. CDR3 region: CAAAGNNEQFF. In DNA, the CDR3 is TGTGCCGCTGCAGGGAACAATGAGCAGTTCTTC.

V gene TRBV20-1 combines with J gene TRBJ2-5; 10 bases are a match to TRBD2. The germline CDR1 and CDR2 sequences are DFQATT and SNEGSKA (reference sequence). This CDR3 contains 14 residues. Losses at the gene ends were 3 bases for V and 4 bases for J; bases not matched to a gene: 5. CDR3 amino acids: CSASPSGGAETQYF. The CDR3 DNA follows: TGCAGTGCTAGTCCCAGCGGGGGGGCAGAGACCCAGTACTTC.

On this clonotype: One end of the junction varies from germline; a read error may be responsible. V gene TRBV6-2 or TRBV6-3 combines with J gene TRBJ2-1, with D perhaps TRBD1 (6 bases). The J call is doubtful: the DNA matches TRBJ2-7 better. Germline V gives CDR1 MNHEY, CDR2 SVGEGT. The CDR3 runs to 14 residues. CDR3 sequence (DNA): TGCGCCAGCAGTCCGGGACACATCTCCTACGAGCAGTACTTC. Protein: CASSPGHISYEQYF.

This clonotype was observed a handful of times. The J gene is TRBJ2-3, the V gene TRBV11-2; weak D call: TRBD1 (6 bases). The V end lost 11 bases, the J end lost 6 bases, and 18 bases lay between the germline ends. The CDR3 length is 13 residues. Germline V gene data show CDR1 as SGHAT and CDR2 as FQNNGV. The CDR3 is CAGGAAFTDTQYF. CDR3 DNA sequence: TGTGCCGGGGGCGCGGCATTTACTGATACGCAGTATTTT.

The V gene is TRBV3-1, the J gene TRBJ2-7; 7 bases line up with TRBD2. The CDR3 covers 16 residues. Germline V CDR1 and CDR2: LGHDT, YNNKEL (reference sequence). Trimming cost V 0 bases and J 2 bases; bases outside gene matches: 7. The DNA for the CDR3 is TGTGCCAGCAGCCAAGATTCCAGCGGGATAGCCTACGAGCAGTACTTC. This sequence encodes CASSQDSSGIAYEQYF.